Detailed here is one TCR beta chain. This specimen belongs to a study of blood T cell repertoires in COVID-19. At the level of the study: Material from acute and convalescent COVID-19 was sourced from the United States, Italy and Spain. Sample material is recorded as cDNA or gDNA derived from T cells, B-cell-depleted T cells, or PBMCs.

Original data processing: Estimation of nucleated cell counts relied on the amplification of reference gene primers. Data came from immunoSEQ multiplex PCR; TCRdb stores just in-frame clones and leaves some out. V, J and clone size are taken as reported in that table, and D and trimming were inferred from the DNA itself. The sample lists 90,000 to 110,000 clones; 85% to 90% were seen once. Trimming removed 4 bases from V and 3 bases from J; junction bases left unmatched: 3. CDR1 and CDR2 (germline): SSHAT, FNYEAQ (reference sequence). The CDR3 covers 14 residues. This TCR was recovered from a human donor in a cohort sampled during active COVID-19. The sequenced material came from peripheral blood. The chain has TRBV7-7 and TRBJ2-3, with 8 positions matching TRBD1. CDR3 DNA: TGTGCCAGCAGCTCGGGACAGGTTACAGATACGCAGTATTTT. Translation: CASSSGQVTDTQYF.